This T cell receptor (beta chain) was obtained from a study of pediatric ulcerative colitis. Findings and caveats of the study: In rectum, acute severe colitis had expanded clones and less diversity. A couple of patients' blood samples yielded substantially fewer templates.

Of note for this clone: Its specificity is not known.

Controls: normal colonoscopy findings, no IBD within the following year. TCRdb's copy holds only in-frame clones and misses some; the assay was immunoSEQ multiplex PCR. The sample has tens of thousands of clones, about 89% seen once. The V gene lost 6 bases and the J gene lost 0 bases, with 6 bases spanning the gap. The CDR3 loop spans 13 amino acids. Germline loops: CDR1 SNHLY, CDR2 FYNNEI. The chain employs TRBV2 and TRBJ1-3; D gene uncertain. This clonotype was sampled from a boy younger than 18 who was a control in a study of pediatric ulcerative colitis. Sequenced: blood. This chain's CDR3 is CASSILSGNTIYF. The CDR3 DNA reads TGTGCCAGCAGCATACTCTCTGGAAACACCATATATTTT. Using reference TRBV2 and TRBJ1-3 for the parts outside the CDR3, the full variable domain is EPEVTQTPSHQVTQMGQEVILRCVPISNHLYFYWYRQILGQKVEFLVSFYNNEISEKSEIFDDQFSVERPDGSNFTLKIRSTKLEDSAMYFCASSILSGNTIYFGEGSWLTVV.